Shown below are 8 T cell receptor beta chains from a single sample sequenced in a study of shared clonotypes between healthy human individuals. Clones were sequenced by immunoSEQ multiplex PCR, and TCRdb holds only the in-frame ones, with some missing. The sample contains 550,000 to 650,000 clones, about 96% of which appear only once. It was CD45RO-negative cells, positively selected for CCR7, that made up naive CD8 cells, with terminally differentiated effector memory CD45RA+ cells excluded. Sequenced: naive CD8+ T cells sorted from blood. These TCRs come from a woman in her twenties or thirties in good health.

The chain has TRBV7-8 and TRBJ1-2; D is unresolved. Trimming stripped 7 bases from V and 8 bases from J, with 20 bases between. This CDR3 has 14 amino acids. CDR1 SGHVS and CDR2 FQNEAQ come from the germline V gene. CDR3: CASISDSGNHGYTF. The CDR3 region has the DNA TGTGCCAGCATATCTGATTCCGGCAACCACGGCTACACCTTC.

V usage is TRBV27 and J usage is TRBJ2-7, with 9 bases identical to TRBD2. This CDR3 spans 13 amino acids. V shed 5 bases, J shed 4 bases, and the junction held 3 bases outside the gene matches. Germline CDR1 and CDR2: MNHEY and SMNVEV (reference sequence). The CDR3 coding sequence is TGTGCCAGCAGTATAGCGGGAGCTTACGAGCAGTACTTC. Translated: CASSIAGAYEQYF.

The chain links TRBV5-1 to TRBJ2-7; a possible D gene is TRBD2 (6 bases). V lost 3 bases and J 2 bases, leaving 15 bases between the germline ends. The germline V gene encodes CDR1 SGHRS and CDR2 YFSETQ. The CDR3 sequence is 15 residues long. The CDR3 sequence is CASSSPLAGTYEQYF. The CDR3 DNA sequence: TGCGCCAGCAGCTCCCCACTGGCGGGGACCTACGAGCAGTACTTC.

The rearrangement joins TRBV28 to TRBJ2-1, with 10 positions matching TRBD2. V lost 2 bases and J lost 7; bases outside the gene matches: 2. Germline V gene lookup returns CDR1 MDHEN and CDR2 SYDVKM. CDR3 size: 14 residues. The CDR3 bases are TGTGCCAGCAGTTTACTTAGCGGGAGGAATGAGCAGTTCTTC. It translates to CASSLLSGRNEQFF. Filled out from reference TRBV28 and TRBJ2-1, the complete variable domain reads DVKVTQSSRYLVKRTGEKVFLECVQDMDHENMFWYRQDPGLGLRLIYFSYDVKMKEKGDIPEGYSVSREKKERFSLILESASTNQTSMYLCASSLLSGRNEQFFGPGTRLTVL.

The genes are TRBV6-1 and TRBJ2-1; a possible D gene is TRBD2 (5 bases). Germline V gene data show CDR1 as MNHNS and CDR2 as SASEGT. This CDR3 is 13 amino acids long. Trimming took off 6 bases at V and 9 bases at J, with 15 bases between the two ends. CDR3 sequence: CASSGPTGVEQFF. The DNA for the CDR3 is TGTGCCAGCAGCGGACCCACCGGGGTTGAGCAGTTCTTC.

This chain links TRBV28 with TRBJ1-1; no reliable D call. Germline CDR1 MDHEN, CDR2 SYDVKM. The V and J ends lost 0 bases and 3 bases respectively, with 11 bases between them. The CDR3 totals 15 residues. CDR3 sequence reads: CASSLWAEEYTEAFF. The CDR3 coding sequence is TGTGCCAGCAGTTTATGGGCAGAAGAGTACACTGAAGCTTTCTTT.

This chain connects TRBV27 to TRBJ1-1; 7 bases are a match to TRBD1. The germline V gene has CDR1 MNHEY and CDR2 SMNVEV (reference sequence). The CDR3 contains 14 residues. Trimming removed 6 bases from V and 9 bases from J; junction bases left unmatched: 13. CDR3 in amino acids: CASSVTGAPLKAFF. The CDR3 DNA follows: TGTGCCAGCAGCGTCACAGGGGCTCCCTTGAAAGCTTTCTTT.

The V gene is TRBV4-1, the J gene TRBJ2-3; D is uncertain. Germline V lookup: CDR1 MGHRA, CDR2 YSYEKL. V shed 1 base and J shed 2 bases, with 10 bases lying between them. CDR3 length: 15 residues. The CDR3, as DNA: TGCGCCAGCAGCCAAGCGGTGACTTTCACAGATACGCAGTATTTT. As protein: CASSQAVTFTDTQYF.